The entry below gives a single T cell receptor (beta chain) sequence along with its context. This record comes from a study of blood T cell repertoires in COVID-19. The protocol was immunoSEQ multiplex PCR, while the TCRdb copy is restricted to in-frame clones and leaves out a portion. This table holds 95,000 to 110,000 clones, about four fifths found once. The germline V gene encodes CDR1 GTSNPN and CDR2 SVGIG (reference sequence). CDR3 length: 14 residues. Trimming cost V 3 bases and J 5 bases, with 14 bases left between them. Material for sequencing was peripheral blood. The chain joins TRBV30 to TRBJ2-4, with D unresolved. This TCR was recovered from a woman aged 80 or older with active or convalescent COVID-19. The chain's CDR3 is CAWSEQQNQNIQYF. The CDR3 nucleotides read TGTGCCTGGAGCGAACAGCAAAATCAAAACATTCAGTACTTC. Complete variable domain (other parts from reference TRBV30 and TRBJ2-4): SQTIHQWPATLVQPVGSPLSLECTVEGTSNPNLYWYRQAAGRGLQLLFYSVGIGQISSEVPQNLSASRPQDRQFILSSKKLLLSDSGFYLCAWSEQQNQNIQYFGAGTRLSVL.